Below are 12 T cell receptor beta chains sequenced from a single sample in a study of blood T cell repertoires in COVID-19. The method was immunoSEQ multiplex PCR; TCRdb's version includes in-frame clones alone and lacks a portion of them. The table records about 180,000 clones, about 81% of them present only once. Sequencing was carried out using peripheral blood. The receptors derive from a woman at least 80 years old with COVID-19, enrolled during active disease.

This clone was observed a handful of times. The V gene is TRBV2, the J gene TRBJ2-6; TRBD1 might be the D (5 bases). V was clipped by 0 bases and J by 8 bases, with 8 bases between them. The CDR3 totals 14 residues. Germline V gene sequence: CDR1 SNHLY, CDR2 FYNNEI. The CDR3 loop reads CASSEAAGTNVLTF. CDR3 DNA: TGTGCCAGCAGTGAAGCAGCAGGGACCAACGTCCTGACTTTC.

V is TRBV3-1 (or the pseudogene TRBV3-2) and J is TRBJ2-5; TRBD2 agrees at 13 bases. The V and J ends lost 4 bases and 4 bases, in that order; junction bases with no gene match: 3. CDR1 and CDR2 from the germline V gene are LGHDT and YNNKEL (reference sequence). The CDR3 totals 15 residues. CDR3 DNA: TGTGCCAGCAGCCGGACTAGCGGGAGCTTAGAGACCCAGTACTTC. This sequence encodes CASSRTSGSLETQYF.

This chain links TRBV15 with TRBJ1-5; D possibly corresponds to TRBD1 (6 bases). The CDR3 is made up of 12 amino acids. Germline CDR1 reads LNHNV; CDR2 reads YYDKDF (reference sequence). V was pared by 11 bases and J by 3 bases, with 11 bases between. This CDR3 is CAAGAFNQPQHF. The CDR3 DNA reads as TGTGCCGCAGGGGCTTTCAATCAGCCCCAGCATTTT.

The V gene is TRBV4-2, the J gene TRBJ2-1; 8 nucleotides agree with TRBD2. The CDR3 has 13 residues. Per germline, CDR1 LGHNA and CDR2 YNFKEQ. V lost 3 bases and J lost 14; bases outside the gene matches: 9. Here the CDR3 reads CASSQSSGQDEFF. CDR3 sequence (DNA): TGTGCCAGCAGCCAGTCTAGCGGGCAGGATGAGTTCTTC.

This clone was recorded only once. The rearrangement joins TRBV6-4 to TRBJ2-7; TRBD1 agrees at 9 bases. This CDR3 has 16 residues. CDR1 is MRHNA, CDR2 SNTAGT, per germline. V dropped 6 bases and J dropped 2; count of bases not matched to a gene: 11. The CDR3 sequence is CASSRTGARPAYEQYF. The CDR3 coding sequence is TGTGCCAGCAGCCGGACAGGGGCCAGGCCGGCCTACGAGCAGTACTTC.

The chain uses TRBV2 and TRBJ2-5; a possible D gene is TRBD2 (6 bases). V was shortened by 6 bases and J by 8 bases, with 13 bases between the two germline ends. The CDR3 has 12 residues. In germline, CDR1 is SNHLY, CDR2 FYNNEI. DNA of the CDR3: TGTGCCAGCAGGGGGGACTTTGGAACCCAGTACTTC. Translated, it gives CASRGDFGTQYF.

This chain links TRBV29-1 with TRBJ2-3, with 10 bases aligning to TRBD1. The CDR3 runs to 13 residues. Germline V CDR1 and CDR2: SQVTM, ANQGSEA. Losses at the gene ends were 2 bases for V and 6 bases for J; bases not matched to a gene: 2. This CDR3 is CSVETTGGDTQYF. CDR3 nucleotides: TGCAGCGTTGAAACGACAGGGGGCGATACGCAGTATTTT.

The chain uses TRBV28 and TRBJ1-5; TRBD1 matches 9 bases. The CDR3 loop spans 16 amino acids. V lost 5 bases to trimming and J lost 0 bases; unmatched junction nucleotides: 5. Germline lookup yields CDR1 MDHEN and CDR2 SYDVKM. DNA for the CDR3: TGTGCCAGCAGTGGGGAGGGACAGGGTAGCAATCAGCCCCAGCATTTT. It translates to CASSGEGQGSNQPQHF.

This sequence joins TRBV19 and TRBJ1-2, with 7 bases lining up with TRBD1. The CDR3 consists of 16 residues. Germline lookup yields CDR1 LNHDA and CDR2 SQIVND (reference sequence). V lost 5 bases and J lost 0; bases outside the gene matches: 9. The CDR3: CASSPRTGATNYGYTF. The CDR3, as DNA: TGTGCCAGTAGTCCAAGGACAGGAGCCACTAACTATGGCTACACCTTC.

This clone showed up just a few times. The chain is built from TRBV6-2 or TRBV6-3 and TRBJ2-2; 12 bases map to TRBD2. Looked up from germline, CDR1 is MNHEY and CDR2 is SVGEGT. V dropped 4 bases and J dropped 2; count of bases not matched to a gene: 8. The CDR3 has 18 residues. CDR3 sequence: CASSSWTSGMTNTGELFF. CDR3 sequence (DNA): TGTGCCAGCAGTTCCTGGACTAGCGGGATGACTAACACCGGGGAGCTGTTTTTT.

V usage is TRBV7-9 and J usage is TRBJ2-3; perhaps TRBD1 as D (5 bases). The CDR3 has 13 residues. V was pared by 1 base and J by 6 bases, with 8 bases between. Germline CDR1 and CDR2: SEHNR and FQNEAQ (reference sequence). The CDR3 protein is CASSLGNRDTQYF. CDR3 DNA sequence: TGTGCCAGCAGCTTAGGGAACAGGGATACGCAGTATTTT.

V is TRBV29-1 and J is TRBJ1-2, with 7 bases aligning to TRBD1. With 6 bases clipped from V and 3 bases from J, the junction kept 7 bases outside the gene matches. The CDR3 is 13 amino acids. In germline, CDR1 is SQVTM, CDR2 ANQGSEA. The CDR3 reads CSVGTGADYGYTF. The DNA of the CDR3 is TGCAGCGTCGGAACAGGGGCGGACTATGGCTACACCTTC.